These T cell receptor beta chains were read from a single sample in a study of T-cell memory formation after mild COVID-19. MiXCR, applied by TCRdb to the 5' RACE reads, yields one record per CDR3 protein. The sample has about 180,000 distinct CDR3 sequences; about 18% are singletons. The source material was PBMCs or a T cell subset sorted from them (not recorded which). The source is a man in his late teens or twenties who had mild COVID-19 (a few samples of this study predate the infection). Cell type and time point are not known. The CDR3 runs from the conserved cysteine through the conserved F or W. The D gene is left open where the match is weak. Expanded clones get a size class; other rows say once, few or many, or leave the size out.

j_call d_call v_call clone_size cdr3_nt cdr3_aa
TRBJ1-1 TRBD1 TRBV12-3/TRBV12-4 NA TGTGCCAGCAGCCCCCAGGGGGGAGGCACTGAAGCTTTCTTT CASSPQGGGTEAFF
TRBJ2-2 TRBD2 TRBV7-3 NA TGTGCCAGCAGCTTAGCGGGACTAGCGGGGTCCTCCGGGGAGCTGTTTTTT CASSLAGLAGSSGELFF
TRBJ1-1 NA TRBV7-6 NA TGTGCCAGCAGCTTAGAAGGGTTCGGCACTGAAGCTTTCTTT CASSLEGFGTEAFF
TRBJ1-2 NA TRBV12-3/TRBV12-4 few TGTGCCAGCAGTCTAGGCGGGTACTCCCTCCATGGCTACACCTTC CASSLGGYSLHGYTF
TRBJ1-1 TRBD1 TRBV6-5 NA TGTGCCAGCAGTTACTCGACTCAGGGGGGTCCTGAAGCTTTCTTT CASSYSTQGGPEAFF
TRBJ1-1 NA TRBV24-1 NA TGTGCCACCAGTCATCCCCCATTAGTGCAGTCTGAAGCTTTCTTT CATSHPPLVQSEAFF
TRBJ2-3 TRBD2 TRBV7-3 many TGTGCCAGCAGCTTAAATTCCCGGGGGGTGAGAGATACGCAGTATTTT CASSLNSRGVRDTQYF
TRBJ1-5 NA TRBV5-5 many TGTGCCAGCAGCACCAGGGGCAGTCAGCCCCAGCATTTT CASSTRGSQPQHF
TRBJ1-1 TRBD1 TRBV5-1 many TGCGCCAGCAGCTTGACAGGGGTGAACACTGAAGCTTTCTTT CASSLTGVNTEAFF
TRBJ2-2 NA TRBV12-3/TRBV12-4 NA TGTGCCAGCAGTGCCCGGGTGCGCACCGGGGAGCTGTTTTTT CASSARVRTGELFF
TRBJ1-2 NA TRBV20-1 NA TGCAGTGCTAGAACGCCGGACGCTATAATAATTAACTATGGCTACACCTTC CSARTPDAIIINYGYTF
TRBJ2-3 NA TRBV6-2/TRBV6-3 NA TGTGCCAGCACCGATTTGGAGGGCACAGATACGCAGTATTTT CASTDLEGTDTQYF
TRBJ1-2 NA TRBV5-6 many TGTGCCAGCATCAACCAAAAGAGAGGGCGTGGGTTCTATGGCTACACCTTC CASINQKRGRGFYGYTF
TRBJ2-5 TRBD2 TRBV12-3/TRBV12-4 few TGTGCCAGCAGTCTCCAACTAGCGGGGGCAGAGACCCAGTACTTC CASSLQLAGAETQYF
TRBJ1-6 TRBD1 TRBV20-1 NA TGCAGTTACACACGAGTGGGACAGCGAAATTCACCCCTCCACTTT CSYTRVGQRNSPLHF
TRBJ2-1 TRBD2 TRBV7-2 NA TGTGCCAGCAGCCCCAGTAGGCGGGGGGACTCCTACAATGAGCAGTTCTTC CASSPSRRGDSYNEQFF
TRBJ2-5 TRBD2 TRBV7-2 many TGTGCCAGCAGCTTAACCAGCGGGGGGCTAGTAGAGACCCAGTACTTC CASSLTSGGLVETQYF
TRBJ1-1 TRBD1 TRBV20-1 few TGCAGTGCCCCCGAGGCGGACAGGCTGAACACTGAAGCTTTCTTT CSAPEADRLNTEAFF
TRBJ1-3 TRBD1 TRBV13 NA TGTGCCAGCAGCTCCGCCGGGACAGGCTTTAGTGGAAACACCATATATTTT CASSSAGTGFSGNTIYF
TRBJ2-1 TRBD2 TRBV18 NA TGTGCCAGCTCACCAGGACTAGTGCAGCCTGAGCAGTTCTTC CASSPGLVQPEQFF
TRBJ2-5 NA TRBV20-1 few TGCAGTGCCGAACCCCAAACCCCACGAGAGACCCAGTACTTC CSAEPQTPRETQYF
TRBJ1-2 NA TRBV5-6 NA TGTGCCAGCAGCTTTGCCCCTAAGGGCGGCTACACCTTC CASSFAPKGGYTF
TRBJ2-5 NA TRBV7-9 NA TGTGCCAGCAGCCCCTGGGACTTGCGGGAGACCCAGTACTTC CASSPWDLRETQYF
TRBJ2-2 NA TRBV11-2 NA TGTGCCAGCAGCCAGGACAGACCTAACACCGGGGAGCTGTTTTTT CASSQDRPNTGELFF
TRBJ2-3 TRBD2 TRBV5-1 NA TGCGCCAGCAGCCCCATCCAGCGGGGGACCACAGATACGCAGTATTTT CASSPIQRGTTDTQYF
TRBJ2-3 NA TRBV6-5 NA TGTGCCAGCAGTTACTCTCGAACGCAGTATTTT CASSYSRTQYF
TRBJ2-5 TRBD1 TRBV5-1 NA TGCGCCAGCAGCGGACAGGGGGCAGAGACCCAGTACTTC CASSGQGAETQYF
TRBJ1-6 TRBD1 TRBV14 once TGTGCCAGCAGCTACAGGGGAATGGGTTTCTCACCCCTCCACTTT CASSYRGMGFSPLHF
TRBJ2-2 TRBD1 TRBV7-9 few TGTGCCAGCAGCCTACAGGGGAGCACCGGGGAGCTGTTTTTT CASSLQGSTGELFF
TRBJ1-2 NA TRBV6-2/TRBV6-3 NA TGTGCCAGCAGTTACTCAGAGAGACGCTATGGCTACACCTTC CASSYSERRYGYTF
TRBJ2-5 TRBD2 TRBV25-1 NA TGTGCCAGCAGTAGAACTAGCGGGGTCCAAGAGACCCAGTACTTC CASSRTSGVQETQYF
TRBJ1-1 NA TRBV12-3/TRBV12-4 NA TGTGCCAGCAGTTTCAGTTTTTCCGGGACGGTGAACACTGAAGCTTTCTTT CASSFSFSGTVNTEAFF
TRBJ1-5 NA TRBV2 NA TGTGCCAGCAGACAGGGCAATCAGCCCCAGCATTTT CASRQGNQPQHF
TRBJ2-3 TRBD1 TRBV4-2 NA TGTGCCAGCAGCCAGAGGCCGGGACAGTCGACAGATACGCAGTATTTT CASSQRPGQSTDTQYF
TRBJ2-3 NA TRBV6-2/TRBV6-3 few TGTGCCAGCAGACCGGGATCCACTGGAGGGACGCAGTATTTT CASRPGSTGGTQYF
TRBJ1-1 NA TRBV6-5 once TGTGCCAGCAGTCCACTTCGAGGGAACACTGAAGCTTTCTTT CASSPLRGNTEAFF
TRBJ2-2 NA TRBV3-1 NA TGTGCCAGCAGCCAAGAAGGTATTTGGGAATACACCGGGGAGCTGTTTTTT CASSQEGIWEYTGELFF
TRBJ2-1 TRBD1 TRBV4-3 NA TGCGCCAGCAGCAGACAGGGTGCCTCCATATACAATGAGCAGTTCTTC CASSRQGASIYNEQFF
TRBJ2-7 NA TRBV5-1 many TGCGCCAGCAGTGCCTTTGGGGAAGACAACGAGCAGTACTTC CASSAFGEDNEQYF
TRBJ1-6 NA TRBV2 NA TGTGCCAGCGGGACCCAGGATTATAATTCACCCCTCCACTTT CASGTQDYNSPLHF
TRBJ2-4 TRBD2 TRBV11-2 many TGTGCCAGCAGCGAAAATAGCGGGGGGGTCGGCATTCAGTACTTC CASSENSGGVGIQYF
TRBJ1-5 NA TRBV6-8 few TGTCACGTACGGCAGCCCCAGCATTTT CHVRQPQHF
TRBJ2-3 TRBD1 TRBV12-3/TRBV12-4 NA TGTGCCAGCAATAAGGGACAGGAGCAGTATTTT CASNKGQEQYF
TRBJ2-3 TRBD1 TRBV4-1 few TGCGCCAGCAGCCAAGATGTTTTTCAGACGACAGGGTCACCACATACGCAGTATTTT CASSQDVFQTTGSPHTQYF
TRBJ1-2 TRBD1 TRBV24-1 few TGTGCCACCAGTGATCTTGGGACAGGGAGCGGCTACACCTTC CATSDLGTGSGYTF